This T cell receptor beta chain was sequenced for a study of T cell repertoires in cytomegalovirus infection. This clonotype has more than one count but fewer than ten. Its antigen remains unidentified. V lost 10 bases and J lost 5, with 20 bases in between. In germline, CDR1 is SNHLY, CDR2 FYNNEI. The CDR3 extends over 15 amino acids. TCRdb recomputed calls from the reads with MiXCR, one row per CDR3 protein. The repertoire holds 900,000 to 950,000 distinct CDR3 sequences, with around 30% as singletons. This specimen was cultured CD8+ T cells from PBMCs, taken from culture after CMV antigen stimulation. The source of this sequence is a human donor in good health (CMV status not recorded). Some clones in this sample may be carry-over from other donors' samples. The genes are TRBV2 and TRBJ2-2, with D unclear. The CDR3 DNA reads as TGTGCCACCTCCCGGCCCAAGGGTTCGACCGGGGAGCTGTTTTTT. Translated: CATSRPKGSTGELFF.